A single sample is the source of the 25 T cell receptor beta chains below, sequenced in a study of T cells in Graves' hyperthyroidism and ophthalmopathy. Amplified regions were TCR beta CDR3 sequences from RNA transcripts. The HTBI primer set was used in a first-round RT-PCR of the TCR CDR3. TCRdb reprocessed the multiplex PCR reads via MiXCR and lists one record per CDR3 protein. This repertoire shows 350,000 or so distinct CDR3 sequences, 15% to 20% found once; its top ten account for 45% to 50%. Sequenced material: blood. The origin of the receptors is a woman aged 50 to 65 with Graves' hyperthyroidism.

The genes are TRBV12-3 or TRBV12-4 and TRBJ2-1; no clear D. V was pared by 3 bases and J by 9 bases, with 9 bases between. This CDR3 region has 12 residues. Here the CDR3 reads CASSFLPVEQFF. Written as DNA, the CDR3 is TGTGCCAGCAGTTTTCTACCTGTTGAGCAGTTCTTC.

This clonotype has a handful of counts. This sequence joins TRBV5-5 and TRBJ1-6; TRBD1 is a possible D gene (5 bases). Germline assignment: CDR1 SGHKS and CDR2 YYEKEE (reference sequence). The V gene lost 0 bases and the J gene lost 7 bases, with 11 bases spanning the gap. This CDR3 is 15 amino acids long. The CDR3 DNA reads TGTGCCAGCAGCTTGGTCGGGGCCAAAAATTCACCCCTCCACTTT. This encodes CASSLVGAKNSPLHF.

V and J are TRBV3-1 and TRBJ1-6; the D gene is possibly TRBD1 (5 bases). The germline V gene has CDR1 LGHDT and CDR2 YNNKEL (reference sequence). The CDR3 is 14 amino acids. V dropped 4 bases and J dropped 8 bases, with 12 bases sitting between them. The DNA for the CDR3 is TGTGCCAGCAGCCTCCGGGACTCGTATTCACCCCTCCACTTT. This translates into CASSLRDSYSPLHF.

The sample holds many counts of this clonotype. V and J are TRBV5-6 and TRBJ2-1; 10 nucleotides agree with TRBD1. V lost 2 bases and J lost 6; bases outside the gene matches: 2. Looked up from germline, CDR1 is SGHDT and CDR2 is YYEEEE. This CDR3 has 14 amino acids. CDR3 loop: CASSFGTGANEQFF. The CDR3 coding sequence is TGTGCCAGCAGCTTTGGGACAGGGGCCAATGAGCAGTTCTTC.

This clonotype came up a few times. The chain has TRBV7-9 and TRBJ1-3; no clear D gene. Germline loops: CDR1 SEHNR, CDR2 FQNEAQ (reference sequence). Trimming took off 5 bases at V and 0 bases at J, with 11 bases between the two ends. The CDR3 sequence is 15 residues long. The CDR3 nucleotides are TGTGCCAGCAGCCCAGGACCGGACTCTGGAAACACCATATATTTT. This codes for CASSPGPDSGNTIYF.

This clonotype turned up a few times. The rearrangement uses TRBV5-1 and TRBJ1-6; 7 bases fit TRBD1. Germline trimming cut 0 bases from V and 3 bases from J; bases unmatched to any gene: 6. The CDR3 has 17 residues. CDR1 SGHRS and CDR2 YFSETQ come from the germline V gene. CDR3 DNA sequence: TGCGCCAGCAGCTTGGCCAGGGACAGCTACTATAATTCACCCCTCCACTTT. Encoded protein: CASSLARDSYYNSPLHF.

This chain uses TRBV20-1 with TRBJ2-1; 9 nucleotides line up with TRBD1. In germline, CDR1 is DFQATT, CDR2 SNEGSKA (reference sequence). V shed 1 base and J 7 bases; nucleotides not matched to a gene: 5. The CDR3 totals 14 residues. The chain's CDR3 is CSARAGTGSNEQFF. The CDR3 DNA sequence: TGCAGTGCTAGAGCCGGGACAGGGTCAAATGAGCAGTTCTTC.

This chain links TRBV6-9 with TRBJ2-5; 10 nucleotides align to TRBD1. The V and J ends lost 3 bases and 5 bases, in that order; junction bases with no gene match: 6. The germline CDR1 and CDR2 sequences are MNHGY and SVAAGI. CDR3 length: 15 residues. CDR3 residues: CASSYPGQGDETQYF. The CDR3 nucleotides read TGTGCCAGCAGTTACCCAGGACAGGGGGATGAGACCCAGTACTTC.

This clonotype was seen a few times. The chain joins TRBV4-1 to TRBJ2-1, with 14 bases fitting TRBD2. The germline gives CDR1 MGHRA, CDR2 YSYEKL. The CDR3 runs to 18 residues. V lost 1 base and J lost 4; bases outside the gene matches: 6. CDR3 nucleotide sequence: TGCGCCAGCAGCCAAGCGTCGACTAGCGGGGGGGGATACAATGAGCAGTTCTTC. This sequence encodes CASSQASTSGGGYNEQFF.

In this sample, this clonotype turned up many times. Written as DNA, the CDR3 is TGTGCCTGGAGTGTACTGGGGCAGGGGGGGAATGAGCAGTTCTTC. Encoded protein: CAWSVLGQGGNEQFF. The chain links TRBV30 to TRBJ2-1, with D tentatively TRBD1 or TRBD2 (7 bases each). CDR3 length: 15 residues. CDR1 GTSNPN and CDR2 SVGIG come from the germline V gene (reference sequence). With 0 bases removed from V and 7 bases from J, the gap between germline ends came to 16 bases. The full variable domain, its missing parts supplied by reference TRBV30 and TRBJ2-1, is SQTIHQWPATLVQPVGSPLSLECTVEGTSNPNLYWYRQAAGRGLQLLFYSVGIGQISSEVPQNLSASRPQDRQFILSSKKLLLSDSGFYLCAWSVLGQGGNEQFFGPGTRLTVL.

This clonotype was found many times. This rearrangement joins TRBV15 to TRBJ1-6; D not resolved. V was cut by 0 bases and J by 7 bases, with 10 bases left in between. Germline CDR1 is LNHNV and CDR2 is YYDKDF (reference sequence). The CDR3 totals 15 residues. The CDR3 spells CATSRDLGLNSPLHF. Here the CDR3 DNA reads TGTGCCACCAGCAGAGATCTAGGGTTGAATTCACCCCTCCACTTT.

J is TRBJ1-5 and V is TRBV12-3 or TRBV12-4, with D possibly matching TRBD1 (6 bases). Between the trimmed V and J ends, which lost 3 bases and 0 bases, there was a span of 12 bases. The CDR3 extends over 16 amino acids. This CDR3 reads CASSFEGEGSNQPQHF. DNA of the CDR3: TGTGCCAGCAGTTTTGAGGGGGAGGGTAGCAATCAGCCCCAGCATTTT.

This clonotype was recorded at least ten times. The chain uses TRBV12-3 or TRBV12-4 and TRBJ1-5; perhaps TRBD1 as D (5 bases). V shed 6 bases and J shed 7 bases, with 13 bases lying between them. This CDR3 is 13 amino acids long. CDR3 region: CASSPGGEQPQHF. CDR3 DNA sequence: TGTGCCAGCAGCCCCGGGGGGGAGCAGCCCCAGCATTTT.

This clonotype was recorded at least ten times. The J gene is TRBJ2-1, the V gene TRBV27; TRBD1 aligns across 9 bases. V trimming: 7 bases; J trimming: 5 bases; junction bases outside the gene matches: 9. In germline, CDR1 is MNHEY, CDR2 SMNVEV (reference sequence). The CDR3 loop spans 15 amino acids. CDR3 amino acids: CASMAGTGLDNEQFF. The CDR3 region has the DNA TGTGCCAGCATGGCCGGGACAGGGCTCGACAATGAGCAGTTCTTC.

This clonotype showed up many times. The chain couples TRBV7-8 to TRBJ1-5; D gene uncertain. Trimming shortened V by 5 bases and J by 1 base, and 6 bases separated the two germline ends. The CDR3 is 13 residues long. CDR1 and CDR2 (germline): SGHVS, FQNEAQ. This chain's CDR3 is CASSRRSNQPQHF. CDR3 sequence (DNA): TGTGCCAGCAGCCGGCGGAGCAATCAGCCCCAGCATTTT.

This clonotype was picked up a small number of times. The CDR3 region is CASSILVGYEQYF. Written as DNA, the CDR3 is TGTGCCAGCAGTATACTAGTGGGGTACGAGCAGTACTTC. The chain carries TRBV7-2 and TRBJ2-7; a possible D gene is TRBD2 (5 bases). The CDR3 loop spans 13 amino acids. Deletions cut 6 bases from V and 4 bases from J, with 13 bases between. In germline, CDR1 is SGHTA, CDR2 FQGNSA.

Remarks on this clonotype: This may stem from a read error, because a much larger clone lies one nucleotide away. The J gene is TRBJ2-4, the V gene TRBV5-1; 9 nucleotides agree with TRBD1. From germline, CDR1 is SGHRS and CDR2 YFSETQ. The V gene end was trimmed by 2 bases and the J gene end by 6 bases; junction bases not matched to a gene: 6. This CDR3 region has 15 residues. The CDR3 region has the DNA TGCGCCAGCAGCTTACAACCGGGACAGGGAAACATTCAGTACTTC. Amino acid sequence: CASSLQPGQGNIQYF.

The chain links TRBV18 to TRBJ1-2; possible D gene TRBD1, 5 bases. V dropped 2 bases and J dropped 5 bases, with 6 bases sitting between them. This CDR3 is built from 12 residues. From germline, CDR1 is KGHSH and CDR2 LQKENI. The CDR3 loop is CASSPDRYGYTF. CDR3 sequence (DNA): TGTGCCAGCTCACCAGACAGATATGGCTACACCTTC.

This chain joins TRBV2 and TRBJ2-3; 12 bases align to TRBD2. The CDR3 contains 15 residues. Trimming cost V 7 bases and J 0 bases; bases outside gene matches: 2. Germline CDR1 SNHLY, CDR2 FYNNEI. CDR3 region: CASKGTSGSTDTQYF. CDR3 bases: TGTGCCAGCAAGGGGACTAGCGGGAGCACAGATACGCAGTATTTT. The whole variable domain, remainder taken from reference TRBV2 and TRBJ2-3, is EPEVTQTPSHQVTQMGQEVILRCVPISNHLYFYWYRQILGQKVEFLVSFYNNEISEKSEIFDDQFSVERPDGSNFTLKIRSTKLEDSAMYFCASKGTSGSTDTQYFGPGTRLTVL.

This clonotype was counted ten times or more. V and J are TRBV3-1 and TRBJ2-1; 9 bases agree with TRBD2. CDR1 is LGHDT, CDR2 YNNKEL, per germline (reference sequence). CDR3 length: 16 residues. V shed 2 bases, J shed 2 bases, and the junction held 4 bases outside the gene matches. In nucleotides, the CDR3 is TGTGCCAGCAGCCAAAGTCAGCGGGGGGCCTACAATGAGCAGTTCTTC. Translating it yields CASSQSQRGAYNEQFF.

This chain links TRBV19 with TRBJ1-5, with D possibly being TRBD1 (5 bases). Germline assignment: CDR1 LNHDA and CDR2 SQIVND (reference sequence). This CDR3 contains 14 residues. V lost 9 bases to trimming and J lost 3 bases, with 15 bases between them. The CDR3, as DNA: TGTGCCAGCCATCAGGGCGTCGCCAATCAGCCCCAGCATTTT. Encoded protein: CASHQGVANQPQHF.

This clonotype was recorded a few times. An end of the junction does not agree with germline; a read error may underlie this. The chain is built from TRBV12-3 or TRBV12-4 and TRBJ1-5, with D uncertain. CDR3 length: 13 residues. CDR3 residues: CASSFLSNQLQHF. In DNA form, the CDR3 reads TGTGCCAGCAGTTTTCTTAGCAATCAGCTCCAGCATTTT.

This clonotype was found a few times. CDR3 coding DNA: TGTGCCAGCAGCCAGTTTGACAGGGGGCGAAGGGGCTACACCTTC. This translates into CASSQFDRGRRGYTF. This rearrangement joins TRBV3-1 to TRBJ1-2; 10 nucleotides line up with TRBD1. The germline gives CDR1 LGHDT, CDR2 YNNKEL (reference sequence). The CDR3 has 15 amino acids. V was pared by 3 bases and J by 8 bases, with 9 bases of the junction left unmatched. Drawing the rest from reference TRBV3-1 and TRBJ1-2, the complete variable domain is DTAVSQTPKYLVTQMGNDKSIKCEQNLGHDTMYWYKQDSKKFLKIMFSYNNKELIINETVPNRFSPKSPDKAHLNLHINSLELGDSAVYFCASSQFDRGRRGYTFGSGTRLTVV.

As concerns this clonotype: A much larger clone is a single base away; this may be a read error. The rearrangement joins TRBV5-1 to TRBJ2-3; D is perhaps TRBD1 or TRBD2 (5 bases each). From germline, CDR1 is SGHRS and CDR2 YFSETQ. The CDR3 consists of 15 residues. Between the trimmed V and J ends, which lost 4 bases and 0 bases, there was a span of 12 bases. CDR3 DNA sequence: TGCGCCAGCAGCGTGGGACGGGCTAGCACAGATACGCAGTATTTT. This codes for CASSVGRASTDTQYF.

The chain employs TRBV5-6 and TRBJ2-5; tentatively, D is TRBD2 (6 bases). Germline loops: CDR1 SGHDT, CDR2 YYEEEE. The CDR3 loop spans 13 amino acids. V was trimmed by 7 bases and J by 1 base, leaving 11 bases between them. CDR3 nucleotide sequence: TGTGCCAGCCGGGGGTCGAGCCAAGAGACCCAGTACTTC. It translates to CASRGSSQETQYF.